The sequence of this T cell receptor beta chain was determined in a study of T cells in narcolepsy. Study findings and constraints: HCRT-specific and TRIB2-specific autoreactive clonotypes appeared among same-patient CSF and blood CD4+ clonotypes.

This clone was recorded once. Its target is unknown. Additional DNA sequences in this sample encode the identical CDR3. Clones were sequenced by immunoSEQ multiplex PCR, and TCRdb holds only the in-frame ones, with some missing. The sample has over 25,000 clones; 79% are singletons. After removal of 1 base from V and 2 bases from J, the junction contained 4 bases not matched to a gene. This CDR3 comprises 15 residues. In germline, CDR1 is SGHTA, CDR2 FQGNSA. Material for sequencing was memory (CD45RA-) CD4+ T cells from blood. This TCR came from a human donor in good health. V usage is TRBV7-2 and J usage is TRBJ2-5; 7 positions agree with TRBD1. The DNA for the CDR3 is TGTGCCAGCAGCTTAGTCGACAGGGCGCAAGAGACCCAGTACTTC. Its protein product is CASSLVDRAQETQYF. The full variable domain, rest sourced from reference TRBV7-2 and TRBJ2-5, is GAGVSQSPSNKVTEKGKDVELRCDPISGHTALYWYRQSLGQGLEFLIYFQGNSAPDKSGLPSDRFSAERTGGSVSTLTIQRTQQEDSAVYLCASSLVDRAQETQYFGPGTRLLVL.